This TCR beta chain was sequenced for a study of blood T cell repertoires in COVID-19. The wider study: Samples of COVID-19 (acute and convalescent) were obtained from the United States, Italy and Spain. PBMCs, B-cell-depleted T cells, or T cells were the source of the cDNA or gDNA that made up the material.

In the authors' workflow: Amplifying reference gene primers gave estimates of nucleated cell counts. The repertoire was sequenced with immunoSEQ multiplex PCR; TCRdb's copy has only in-frame clones and lacks some. That table is the source of V, J and clone size, and D and trimming were worked out from the DNA. The sample includes over 35,000 clones, 75% to 90% of them seen just once. CDR1 MNHEY and CDR2 SMNVEV come from the germline V gene (reference sequence). CDR3 length: 15 residues. The V and J ends lost 8 bases and 0 bases, in that order; junction bases with no gene match: 6. The rearrangement links TRBV27 to TRBJ2-2; TRBD1 agrees at 7 bases. The TCR sequence derives from a man aged 50 to 59 with acute or convalescent COVID-19. Sequencing was carried out using peripheral blood. The CDR3 sequence: CASRRTGANTGELFF. CDR3 nucleotide sequence: TGTGCCAGCCGACGGACAGGCGCGAACACCGGGGAGCTGTTTTTT.